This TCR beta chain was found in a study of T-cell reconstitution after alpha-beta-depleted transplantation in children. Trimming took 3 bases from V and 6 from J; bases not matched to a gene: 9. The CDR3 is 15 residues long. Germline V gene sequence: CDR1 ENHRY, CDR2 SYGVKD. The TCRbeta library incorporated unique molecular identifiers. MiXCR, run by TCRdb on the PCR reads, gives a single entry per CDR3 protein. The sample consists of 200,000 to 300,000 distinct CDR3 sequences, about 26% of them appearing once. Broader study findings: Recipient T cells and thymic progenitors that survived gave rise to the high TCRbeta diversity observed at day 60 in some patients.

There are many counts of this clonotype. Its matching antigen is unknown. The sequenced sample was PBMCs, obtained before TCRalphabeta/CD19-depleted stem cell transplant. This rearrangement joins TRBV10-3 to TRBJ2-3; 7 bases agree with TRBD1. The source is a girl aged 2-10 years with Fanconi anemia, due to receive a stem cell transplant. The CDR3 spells CAISEGTAWGDTQYF. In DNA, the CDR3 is TGTGCCATCAGTGAAGGGACAGCCTGGGGGGATACGCAGTATTTT.